This T cell receptor beta chain was sequenced for a study of cytomegalovirus exposure and HLA in healthy donors. Study outcomes and limitations: Presence/absence comparisons presumed near-even sequencing depth among donors. Rarity characterized most TCR sequences, yet some public TCRs appeared in many donors. Common viral pathogens were later found to be apparently linked to several of the most significant clusters.

PCR was performed using 60 Vbeta and 13 Jbeta primers. Profiled with immunoSEQ multiplex PCR; TCRdb holds only in-frame clones, not every one. The sample includes 150,000 to 200,000 clones, about four fifths of them seen just once. A note on this clone: Its antigen is undetermined.

Trimming at V came to 5 bases and at J to 7 bases, leaving 13 bases not matched to a gene. Germline V CDR1 and CDR2: SGHVS, FQNEAQ. The CDR3 totals 17 residues. Material for sequencing was PBMCs. This sequence originates from a man between 18 and 35 years old in good health and CMV-seronegative. This chain uses TRBV7-8 with TRBJ2-1; 11 bases align to TRBD2. In DNA, the CDR3 is TGTGCCAGCAGCCCCGGTATAGCGGGAGGGTTAGGGAATGAGCAGTTCTTC. As protein: CASSPGIAGGLGNEQFF.